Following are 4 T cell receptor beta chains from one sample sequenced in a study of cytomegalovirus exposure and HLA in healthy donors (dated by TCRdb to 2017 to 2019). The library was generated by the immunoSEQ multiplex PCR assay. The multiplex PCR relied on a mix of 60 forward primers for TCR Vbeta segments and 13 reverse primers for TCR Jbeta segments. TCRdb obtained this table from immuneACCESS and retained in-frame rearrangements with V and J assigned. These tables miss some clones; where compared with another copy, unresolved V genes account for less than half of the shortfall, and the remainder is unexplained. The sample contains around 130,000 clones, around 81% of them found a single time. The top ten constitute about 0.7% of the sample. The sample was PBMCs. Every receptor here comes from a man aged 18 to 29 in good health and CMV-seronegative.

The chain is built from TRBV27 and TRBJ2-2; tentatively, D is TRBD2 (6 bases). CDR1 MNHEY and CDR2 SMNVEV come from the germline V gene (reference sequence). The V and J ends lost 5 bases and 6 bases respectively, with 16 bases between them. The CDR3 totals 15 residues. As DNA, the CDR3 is TGTGCCAGCAGTCAAGGGTTTTCGGGGGCCGGGGAGCTGTTTTTT. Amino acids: CASSQGFSGAGELFF.

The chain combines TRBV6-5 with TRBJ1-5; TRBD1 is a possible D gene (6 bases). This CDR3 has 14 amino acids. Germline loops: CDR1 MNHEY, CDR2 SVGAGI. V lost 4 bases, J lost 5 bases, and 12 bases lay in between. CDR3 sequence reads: CASSFRTDDQPQHF. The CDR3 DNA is TGTGCCAGCAGTTTCAGGACAGATGATCAGCCCCAGCATTTT.

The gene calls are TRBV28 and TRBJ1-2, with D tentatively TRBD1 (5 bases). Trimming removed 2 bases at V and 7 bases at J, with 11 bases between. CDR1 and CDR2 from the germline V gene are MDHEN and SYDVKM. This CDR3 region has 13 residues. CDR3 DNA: TGTGCCAGCAGTTTAGGGGGGGATCTTGGCTACACCTTC. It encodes CASSLGGDLGYTF.

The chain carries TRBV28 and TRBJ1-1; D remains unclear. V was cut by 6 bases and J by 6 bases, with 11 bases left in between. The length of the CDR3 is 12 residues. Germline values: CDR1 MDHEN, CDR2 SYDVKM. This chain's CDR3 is CASSPPLSEAFF. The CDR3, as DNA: TGTGCCAGCAGCCCCCCCCTCTCTGAAGCTTTCTTT. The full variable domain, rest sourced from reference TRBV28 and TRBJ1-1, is DVKVTQSSRYLVKRTGEKVFLECVQDMDHENMFWYRQDPGLGLRLIYFSYDVKMKEKGDIPEGYSVSREKKERFSLILESASTNQTSMYLCASSPPLSEAFFGQGTRLTVV.